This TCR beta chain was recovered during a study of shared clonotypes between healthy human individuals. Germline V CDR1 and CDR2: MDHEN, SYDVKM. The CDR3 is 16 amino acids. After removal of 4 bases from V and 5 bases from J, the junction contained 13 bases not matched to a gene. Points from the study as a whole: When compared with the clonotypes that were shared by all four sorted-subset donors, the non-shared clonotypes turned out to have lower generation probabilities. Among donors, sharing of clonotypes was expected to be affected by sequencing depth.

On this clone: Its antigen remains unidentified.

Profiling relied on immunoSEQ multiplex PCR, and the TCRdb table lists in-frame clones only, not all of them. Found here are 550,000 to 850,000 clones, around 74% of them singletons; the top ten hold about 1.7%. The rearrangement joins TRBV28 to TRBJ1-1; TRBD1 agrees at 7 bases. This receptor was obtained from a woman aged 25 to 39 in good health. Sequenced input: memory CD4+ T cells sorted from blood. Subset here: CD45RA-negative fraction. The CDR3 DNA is TGTGCCAGCAGTTCCGGGACAGTACTCATGGGGACTGAAGCTTTCTTT. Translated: CASSSGTVLMGTEAFF. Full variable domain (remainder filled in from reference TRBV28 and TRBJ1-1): DVKVTQSSRYLVKRTGEKVFLECVQDMDHENMFWYRQDPGLGLRLIYFSYDVKMKEKGDIPEGYSVSREKKERFSLILESASTNQTSMYLCASSSGTVLMGTEAFFGQGTRLTVV.